Following are 19 T cell receptor beta chains from one sample sequenced in a study of cytomegalovirus exposure and HLA in healthy donors. Only in-frame clones appear in the TCRdb table, and some are missing; sequencing was by immunoSEQ multiplex PCR. The sample shows about 130,000 clones, about 91% of them seen only once. The sample comprised PBMCs. These receptors originate from a woman in her late teens or twenties in good health and CMV-seropositive.

The chain couples TRBV11-3 to TRBJ2-1, with D unresolved. This CDR3 contains 12 residues. Germline V gene lookup returns CDR1 SGHNT and CDR2 YENEEA. V was cut by 0 bases and J by 9 bases, with 6 bases left in between. CDR3 sequence (DNA): TGTGCCAGCAGCTTAGATCAGGCTGAGCAGTTCTTC. Protein sequence: CASSLDQAEQFF.

The V call is TRBV28, the J call TRBJ2-2; 9 bases line up with TRBD2. The CDR3 runs to 16 residues. The germline V gene has CDR1 MDHEN and CDR2 SYDVKM. Trimming took 3 bases from V and 6 from J; bases not matched to a gene: 8. The CDR3 reads CASSFPLRGGAGELFF. The CDR3 nucleotides are TGTGCCAGCAGTTTCCCCCTACGCGGGGGGGCCGGGGAGCTGTTTTTT.

The chain links TRBV6-6 to TRBJ1-1, with 7 bases matching TRBD1. Trimming removed 6 bases from V and 1 base from J; junction bases left unmatched: 5. This CDR3 spans 14 amino acids. Germline CDR1 reads MNHNY; CDR2 reads SVGAGI (reference sequence). The CDR3 sequence: CASRGDSRNTEAFF. In nucleotides, the CDR3 is TGTGCCAGCAGGGGGGACAGCAGGAACACTGAAGCTTTCTTT.

The chain uses TRBV28 and TRBJ2-3; 7 positions match TRBD1. V shed 1 base and J 3 bases; nucleotides not matched to a gene: 13. The germline CDR1 and CDR2 sequences are MDHEN and SYDVKM. This CDR3 region has 18 residues. CDR3 sequence reads: CASSLSPLTGVKTDTQYF. The CDR3 DNA sequence: TGTGCCAGCAGTTTATCCCCACTTACAGGGGTTAAGACAGATACGCAGTATTTT.

This chain uses TRBV28 with TRBJ1-1; no reliable D call. Germline-derived CDR1 and CDR2 are MDHEN and SYDVKM. The V end lost 3 bases, the J end lost 11 bases, and 13 bases lay between the germline ends. This CDR3 is 12 amino acids long. The CDR3 region is CASSFPARRAFF. CDR3 nucleotide sequence: TGTGCCAGCAGTTTCCCGGCCAGGCGCGCTTTCTTT.

V usage is TRBV19 and J usage is TRBJ1-1, with TRBD1 identical over 9 bases. The CDR3 is 14 residues long. J lost 1 base, V lost 3 bases, and 0 bases had no gene match. Looked up from germline, CDR1 is LNHDA and CDR2 is SQIVND (reference sequence). The CDR3 sequence: CASSMTGGNTEAFF. The CDR3, as DNA: TGTGCCAGTAGTATGACAGGGGGGAACACTGAAGCTTTCTTT.

The genes are TRBV19 and TRBJ2-1; 11 bases are a match to TRBD2. This CDR3 region has 15 residues. The J segment lost 7 bases and the V segment lost 2 bases, leaving 4 bases of the junction unmatched. The germline V gene encodes CDR1 LNHDA and CDR2 SQIVND (reference sequence). The CDR3 bases are TGTGCCAGTAGTATACGACTAGCGGGGAGGAATGAGCAGTTCTTC. As protein: CASSIRLAGRNEQFF.

As for this clone: Within the sample, other DNA sequences also encode this same CDR3. The chain has TRBV5-1 and TRBJ2-5; D gene unclear. The CDR3 has 14 residues. Between the trimmed V and J ends, which lost 0 bases and 1 base, there was a span of 7 bases. Germline V gene lookup returns CDR1 SGHRS and CDR2 YFSETQ. The CDR3 DNA follows: TGCGCCAGCAGCTTGGGCACTACCCAAGAGACCCAGTACTTC. Translation: CASSLGTTQETQYF.

The chain links TRBV7-9 to TRBJ1-1; D unresolved. The V end was cut by 6 bases, the J end by 5 bases, with 16 bases between. The germline V gene has CDR1 SEHNR and CDR2 FQNEAQ (reference sequence). The CDR3 runs 14 residues. The CDR3 loop is CASRFSGRSTEAFF. Written as DNA, the CDR3 is TGTGCCAGCAGGTTCAGTGGGAGGAGTACTGAAGCTTTCTTT. The full variable domain, its missing parts supplied by reference TRBV7-9 and TRBJ1-1, is DTGVSQNPRHKITKRGQNVTFRCDPISEHNRLYWYRQTLGQGPEFLTYFQNEAQLEKSRLLSDRFSAERPKGSFSTLEIQRTEQGDSAMYLCASRFSGRSTEAFFGQGTRLTVV.

This chain uses TRBV4-2 with TRBJ1-6; D perhaps matches TRBD1 (5 bases). Between the trimmed V and J ends, which lost 1 base and 12 bases, there was a span of 28 bases. Germline V gives CDR1 LGHNA, CDR2 YNFKEQ. The CDR3 is made up of 19 amino acids. The CDR3 bases are TGTGCCAGCAGCCAAGTAAACAGGATAGCTCCTATTCGGCTACGACCCCTCCACTTT. Amino acids: CASSQVNRIAPIRLRPLHF.

The chain couples TRBV5-8 to TRBJ1-2; the D gene is possibly TRBD1 (5 bases). The CDR3 consists of 17 residues. V was cut by 2 bases and J by 2 bases, with 19 bases left in between. The germline gives CDR1 SGHTS, CDR2 YDEGEE. CDR3: CASSFGRATLPNYGYTF. Written as DNA, the CDR3 is TGTGCCAGCAGCTTCGGCAGGGCAACCCTCCCCAACTATGGCTACACCTTC.

This clone was observed once. The chain links TRBV6-5 to TRBJ1-5; TRBD1 might be the D (6 bases). Trimming cost V 4 bases and J 7 bases, with 11 bases left between them. The length of the CDR3 is 13 residues. Germline V gene data show CDR1 as MNHEY and CDR2 as SVGAGI. This CDR3 reads CASSSGVGQPQHF. CDR3 DNA sequence: TGTGCCAGCAGTTCAGGGGTCGGCCAGCCCCAGCATTTT.

About this clone itself: The same CDR3 is also encoded by other DNA sequences in this sample. V gene TRBV9 combines with J gene TRBJ2-5; 8 bases align to TRBD2. After removal of 0 bases from V and 2 bases from J, the junction contained 3 bases not matched to a gene. This CDR3 spans 15 amino acids. From germline, CDR1 is SGDLS and CDR2 YYNGEE. The CDR3 DNA reads TGTGCCAGCAGCGTAGGCGGGGGGCCTCAAGAGACCCAGTACTTC. Encoded protein: CASSVGGGPQETQYF.

This CDR3 is CASSLNRGNTEAFF. The CDR3 nucleotides are TGTGCCAGCAGCCTTAACAGGGGGAACACTGAAGCTTTCTTT. The V gene is TRBV7-3, the J gene TRBJ1-1, with 7 bases lining up with TRBD1. Per the germline V gene, CDR1 is SGHTA and CDR2 is FQGTGA. J gave up 1 base and V 5 bases, and 4 bases lay outside the gene matches. The CDR3 extends over 14 amino acids.

The V and J genes are TRBV2 and TRBJ1-5, with TRBD1 matching over 8 bases. This CDR3 is built from 15 residues. J was trimmed by 2 bases and V by 6 bases; bases with no gene match: 6. CDR1 is SNHLY and CDR2 is FYNNEI in the germline V gene. CDR3 coding DNA: TGTGCCAGCAGGTCGGCGACAGGGGGCAATCAGCCCCAGCATTTT. Residues: CASRSATGGNQPQHF.

V gene TRBV6-1 combines with J gene TRBJ2-2; D not resolved. The germline V gene has CDR1 MNHNS and CDR2 SASEGT. Trimming shortened V by 1 base and J by 3 bases, and 12 bases separated the two germline ends. CDR3 length: 16 residues. Written as DNA, the CDR3 is TGTGCCAGCAGTGAAGGGTGGGCAGGATACACCGGGGAGCTGTTTTTT. It yields the protein CASSEGWAGYTGELFF.

CDR3 nucleotide sequence: TGTGCCAGCAAGGTGGAGGGGGCGTCGGGGACTGAAGCTTTCTTT. It yields the protein CASKVEGASGTEAFF. This chain joins TRBV2 and TRBJ1-1; 7 bases line up with TRBD1. In germline, CDR1 is SNHLY, CDR2 FYNNEI. The CDR3 runs to 15 residues. With V trimmed by 7 bases and J by 5 bases, 13 bases remained unmatched.

The chain is built from TRBV27 and TRBJ1-2; D is undetermined. The V and J ends lost 7 bases and 6 bases respectively, with 15 bases between them. Germline V CDR1 and CDR2: MNHEY, SMNVEV (reference sequence). The CDR3 length is 13 residues. CDR3 region: CASTPRGNNGYTF. The CDR3, as DNA: TGTGCCAGCACCCCGCGGGGAAACAATGGCTACACCTTC.

V usage is TRBV7-9 and J usage is TRBJ2-4; a possible D gene is TRBD1 (5 bases). Germline lookup yields CDR1 SEHNR and CDR2 FQNEAQ (reference sequence). The V gene lost 5 bases and the J gene lost 0 bases, with 20 bases spanning the gap. There are 18 residues in the CDR3. The CDR3 sequence: CASSRARQLDLAKNIQYF. In nucleotides, the CDR3 is TGTGCCAGCAGCCGTGCGAGACAGCTAGATTTAGCCAAAAACATTCAGTACTTC.